A selection of T cell receptor beta chains follows, all from one sample in a study of regulatory T cells in long-lasting Graves disease. TCRdb used MiXCR to reprocess the multiplex PCR reads, holding one entry per CDR3 protein. The data hold 400,000 to 500,000 distinct CDR3 sequences, with 14% observed a single time. This sample also belongs to another study, concerning T cells in Graves' hyperthyroidism and ophthalmopathy.

The sample was peripheral blood mononuclear cells (PBMCs), taken at new diagnosis, from a patient treated with antithyroid drugs. These receptors all stem from a woman between 50 and 59 years old with Graves disease. The conserved cysteine and the conserved F or W are not part of the CDR3 here. Each record gives: D gene, J gene, V gene, CDR3 protein. A D gene is named only where the DNA matches it firmly.

.	TRBJ2-7	TRBV19	ASRFAVQGAPYEQY
.	TRBJ2-2	TRBV9	ASSVQGEPTGELF
.	TRBJ1-6	TRBV6-1	ASSEGGLPPLH
.	TRBJ1-2	TRBV5-1	ASSLVDRAWIYGYT
.	TRBJ1-5	TRBV19	ASSIGIKINQPQH
.	TRBJ1-5	TRBV28	ASSYERWSGNQPQH
.	TRBJ1-3	TRBV12-3/TRBV12-4	ASSGTGRSGNTIY
.	TRBJ1-1	TRBV18	ASSPPSPLNTGAF
TRBD2	TRBJ2-1	TRBV12-3/TRBV12-4	ASARASGIDEQF
.	TRBJ2-2	TRBV10-3	AITPRENTGELF
.	TRBJ1-2	TRBV6-1	ASSRNPYGYT
.	TRBJ2-3	TRBV5-1	ASSLVGRADTQY
.	TRBJ1-5	TRBV4-1	ASSQWGGGRGQPQH
TRBD1	TRBJ1-5	TRBV5-5	ASSARQGFQPQH
.	TRBJ2-7	TRBV12-3/TRBV12-4	ASNAPGPFYEQY
.	TRBJ2-7	TRBV5-5	ASRSGLPEGGRY
TRBD1	TRBJ1-1	TRBV2	ASRGDSALTTEAF
TRBD1	TRBJ2-5	TRBV19	ASSAVTGGGETQY
TRBD1	TRBJ1-1	TRBV20-1	SARGGDRGLSTEAF
TRBD1	TRBJ1-3	TRBV5-1	ASSLGDRTGNTIY
.	TRBJ2-7	TRBV29-1	SVLARVHEQY
TRBD2	TRBJ2-1	TRBV28	ASGLGLAEGDNEQF
TRBD1	TRBJ1-4	TRBV29-1	SVLQGAGEKLF
.	TRBJ2-1	TRBV12-3/TRBV12-4	ASMSVLSYNEQF
TRBD2	TRBJ2-7	TRBV11-2	ASSPILAEAPYEQY
TRBD1	TRBJ1-2	TRBV28	ASSQGVIGQKPNYGYT
TRBD1	TRBJ2-1	TRBV9	ASSFDWDRTNNEQF
TRBD2	TRBJ2-5	TRBV18	ASSPIAGEETQY
.	TRBJ2-1	TRBV19	ASSIIRGTPYNEQF
TRBD2	TRBJ2-3	TRBV27	ASSLGPAGADTQY
TRBD2	TRBJ2-5	TRBV6-5	ASSYSPSGHEGETQY
TRBD1	TRBJ1-5	TRBV30	AWGGGTVSQPQH
TRBD2	TRBJ2-7	TRBV2	ASNLAGETYEQY
.	TRBJ2-7	TRBV19	ASSPGLRGEGDEQY
.	TRBJ2-3	TRBV11-2	ASRTDRGKRERDLATQY
.	TRBJ1-5	TRBV2	ASSVGRQNQPQH
.	TRBJ2-3	TRBV5-4	ASSKLRDQDDTQY
.	TRBJ1-4	TRBV3-1	ASSRAWSKLF
.	TRBJ2-1	TRBV5-5	ASSLAYIHNEQF
TRBD1	TRBJ1-2	TRBV19	ASSGLKQGRRYGYT
.	TRBJ2-1	TRBV5-8	ASSTESGVNEQF
TRBD1	TRBJ2-2	TRBV24-1	ATSNTGATGELF
.	TRBJ2-3	TRBV5-1	ASSLSGLTSTDTQY
.	TRBJ2-6	TRBV11-2	ASSLTSGANVLT
TRBD2	TRBJ2-1	TRBV5-1	ASSFLSGRAKNEQF
.	TRBJ1-1	TRBV2	ASSEGEGTEAF
TRBD1	TRBJ1-5	TRBV12-3/TRBV12-4	ASNPGQGYQPQH
.	TRBJ2-4	TRBV29-1	SVDSGAGGNIQY
TRBD1	TRBJ2-1	TRBV20-1	SLGQDFYNEQF
.	TRBJ2-1	TRBV3-1	ASSYITGKSSCNEQF
.	TRBJ2-7	TRBV28	ASSLYEVDGTSYEQY
.	TRBJ1-2	TRBV5-4	ASSLETGDGYT